Following are 25 T cell receptor beta chains from one sample sequenced in a study of blood T cell repertoires in COVID-19 (dated by TCRdb to 2018 to 2020). Library construction relied on the immunoSEQ multiplex PCR assay. TCRdb stores this immuneACCESS table with in-frame sequences only. Part of the clones is absent; in the studies checked, under half of the shortfall reflects unresolved V genes, and no reason is known for the rest. Counted in this sample were about 270,000 clones; around 86% of them appeared once. The ten largest make up around 3.2% of the sample. The specimen sequenced was peripheral blood. These receptors originate from an older woman with active or convalescent COVID-19.

V gene TRBV19 combines with J gene TRBJ1-3, with D unresolved. Germline CDR1 is LNHDA and CDR2 is SQIVND (reference sequence). V was cut by 5 bases and J by 0 bases, with 11 bases left in between. The CDR3 is 15 amino acids. CDR3 amino acids: CASSPAVDSGNTIYF. DNA of the CDR3: TGTGCCAGTAGTCCCGCGGTGGACTCTGGAAACACCATATATTTT.

J is TRBJ2-3 and V is TRBV19; 14 nucleotides agree with TRBD2. Germline V gene sequence: CDR1 LNHDA, CDR2 SQIVND (reference sequence). This CDR3 comprises 19 residues. Trimming removed 6 bases from V and 2 bases from J; junction bases left unmatched: 13. The CDR3 nucleotides read TGTGCCAGTAGGCGACTAGCGGGGGGGCAATGGTCCCCCACAGATACGCAGTATTTT. Its protein product is CASRRLAGGQWSPTDTQYF.

CDR3: CASSSRTERTDTIYF. CDR3 coding DNA: TGTGCCAGTAGTTCTCGGACAGAGCGTACAGACACCATATATTTT. The chain is built from TRBV19 and TRBJ1-3, with D perhaps TRBD1 (6 bases). The CDR3 sequence is 15 residues long. Germline assignment: CDR1 LNHDA and CDR2 SQIVND (reference sequence). Trimming pared 5 bases from V and 8 bases from J, leaving 19 bases between.

V usage is TRBV10-1 and J usage is TRBJ1-1; no firm D call. Trimming cost V 3 bases and J 1 base, with 9 bases left between them. This CDR3 is 14 amino acids long. Per germline, CDR1 WNHNN and CDR2 SYGVQD (reference sequence). CDR3 coding DNA: TGCGCCAGCAGTGAAGACATCACGAACACTGAAGCTTTCTTT. Its translation: CASSEDITNTEAFF.

The chain links TRBV27 to TRBJ1-2, with no clear D. The CDR3 length is 14 residues. CDR1 MNHEY and CDR2 SMNVEV come from the germline V gene (reference sequence). V was clipped by 3 bases and J by 3 bases, with 11 bases between them. The CDR3 DNA follows: TGTGCCAGCAGTTTCGTGGCCGGGGACTATGGCTACACCTTC. Encoded protein: CASSFVAGDYGYTF.

The V gene is TRBV9, the J gene TRBJ2-6; 7 nucleotides line up with TRBD1. V was clipped by 4 bases and J by 0 bases; unmatched bases: 13. This CDR3 spans 19 amino acids. Germline V lookup: CDR1 SGDLS, CDR2 YYNGEE. The CDR3 loop reads CASSPRSRGPSSGANVLTF. CDR3 DNA: TGTGCCAGCAGCCCCCGCTCTAGGGGGCCCAGCTCTGGGGCCAACGTCCTGACTTTC.

The genes are TRBV24-1 and TRBJ2-1; weak D call: TRBD2 (7 bases). The CDR3 totals 16 residues. The germline V and J ends were trimmed by 4 bases and 4 bases, with 16 bases remaining between them. Germline V gene sequence: CDR1 KGHDR, CDR2 SFDVKD. CDR3 in amino acids: CATSDPRGGRYNEQFF. CDR3 sequence (DNA): TGTGCCACCAGTGACCCGAGGGGGGGCAGGTACAATGAGCAGTTCTTC.

The gene calls are TRBV4-2 and TRBJ1-2; 9 bases align to TRBD1. The CDR3 runs 17 residues. Germline CDR1 LGHNA, CDR2 YNFKEQ. V was clipped by 2 bases and J by 4 bases; unmatched bases: 11. The CDR3 nucleotides read TGTGCCAGCAGCCAATCGAAAGGGACAGGGATTCCCTATGGCTACACCTTC. Translation gives CASSQSKGTGIPYGYTF.

The chain uses TRBV7-9 and TRBJ1-2; 11 nucleotides match TRBD1. Germline assignment: CDR1 SEHNR and CDR2 FQNEAQ (reference sequence). This CDR3 comprises 18 residues. With 5 bases clipped from V and 5 bases from J, the junction kept 16 bases outside the gene matches. The CDR3 is CASSLLRPGTGGAYGYTF. In DNA form, the CDR3 reads TGTGCCAGCAGCCTACTCCGACCCGGGACAGGGGGTGCGTATGGCTACACCTTC.

CDR3: CASRETDTEAFF. The CDR3 DNA is TGTGCCAGCAGGGAGACAGACACTGAAGCTTTCTTT. The rearrangement joins TRBV27 to TRBJ1-1, with D possibly matching TRBD1 (5 bases). Germline values: CDR1 MNHEY, CDR2 SMNVEV (reference sequence). Trimming took 6 bases from V and 3 from J, leaving 8 bases between them. CDR3 length equals 12 residues.

This sequence joins TRBV10-3 and TRBJ1-1, with 8 bases aligning to TRBD1. CDR3 length equals 14 residues. CDR1 and CDR2 from the germline V gene are ENHRY and SYGVKD. The trim removed 11 bases at V and 3 bases at J, leaving 11 bases unmatched. The CDR3: CAGRPGGLYTEAFF. The CDR3 DNA reads as TGTGCCGGGCGCCCAGGGGGCCTTTACACTGAAGCTTTCTTT.

The V gene is TRBV5-8, the J gene TRBJ2-7, with TRBD1 matching 8 bases. J was trimmed by 2 bases and V by 0 bases; bases with no gene match: 4. The CDR3 is made up of 15 amino acids. Germline CDR1 reads SGHTS; CDR2 reads YDEGEE. CDR3 residues: CASSLARTGTYEQYF. As DNA, the CDR3 is TGTGCCAGCAGCTTGGCCCGGACAGGGACCTACGAGCAGTACTTC. Based on the CDR3 plus reference TRBV5-8 and TRBJ2-7, the full variable domain is EAGVTQSPTHLIKTRGQQATLRCSPISGHTSVYWYQQALGLGLQFLLWYDEGEERNRGNFPPRFSGRQFPNYSSELNVNALELEDSALYLCASSLARTGTYEQYFGPGTRLTVT.

V and J are TRBV25-1 and TRBJ2-3; perhaps TRBD2 as D (5 bases). The CDR3 has 13 amino acids. Looked up from germline, CDR1 is MGHDK and CDR2 is SYGVNS. Trimming removed 8 bases at V and 5 bases at J, with 14 bases between. CDR3 bases: TGTGCCAGCCTCGGGTGGGAGAGAGATACGCAGTATTTT. It specifies CASLGWERDTQYF.

The chain is built from TRBV7-9 and TRBJ1-3, with D possibly matching TRBD1 (6 bases). Trimming left V 2 bases short and J 4 bases short, with 21 bases between. CDR3 length: 18 residues. Germline values: CDR1 SEHNR, CDR2 FQNEAQ (reference sequence). CDR3 sequence reads: CASSLTLPTQGTGNTIYF. CDR3 nucleotides: TGTGCCAGCAGCTTAACTCTGCCGACACAGGGTACAGGAAACACCATATATTTT.

This rearrangement joins TRBV7-9 to TRBJ1-5; 8 bases line up with TRBD1. There are 16 residues in the CDR3. Germline loops: CDR1 SEHNR, CDR2 FQNEAQ (reference sequence). With 5 bases clipped from V and 0 bases from J, the junction kept 6 bases outside the gene matches. CDR3 loop: CASSPQGAGSNQPQHF. CDR3 sequence (DNA): TGTGCCAGCAGCCCCCAGGGGGCGGGTAGCAATCAGCCCCAGCATTTT.

The chain employs TRBV5-1 and TRBJ2-5; possible D gene TRBD2, 7 bases. Germline V gene lookup returns CDR1 SGHRS and CDR2 YFSETQ. The V gene lost 1 base and the J gene lost 1 base, with 14 bases spanning the gap. The CDR3 has 16 residues. This CDR3 is CASSLWGRGPQETQYF. The CDR3 DNA reads TGCGCCAGCAGCTTGTGGGGGCGGGGGCCCCAAGAGACCCAGTACTTC.

The rearrangement uses TRBV2 and TRBJ2-2; 7 bases match TRBD2. CDR3 length: 15 residues. V trimming: 4 bases; J trimming: 6 bases; junction bases outside the gene matches: 8. CDR1 is SNHLY, CDR2 FYNNEI, per germline. The CDR3 sequence is CASSATGGGSGELFF. In DNA form, the CDR3 reads TGTGCCAGCAGTGCTACGGGGGGTGGGTCCGGGGAGCTGTTTTTT.

This chain uses TRBV29-1 with TRBJ1-1, with no clear D. The CDR3 consists of 15 residues. In germline, CDR1 is SQVTM, CDR2 ANQGSEA. The V end lost 2 bases, the J end lost 1 base, and 14 bases lay between the germline ends. CDR3 region: CSVESPKTGNTEAFF. Written as DNA, the CDR3 is TGCAGCGTTGAATCCCCAAAAACGGGGAACACTGAAGCTTTCTTT.

Comment on this clone: Given a much more abundant clone one base away, this may be a read error. V and J are TRBV13 and TRBJ1-2, with D unclear. Germline V CDR1 and CDR2: PRHDT, FYEKMQ (reference sequence). This CDR3 comprises 11 residues. Trimming removed 5 bases from V and 5 bases from J, with 6 bases in between. CDR3 in amino acids: CASSAGYGYTF. In DNA, the CDR3 is TGTGCCAGCAGCGCGGGGTATGGCTACACCTTC.

J is TRBJ1-2 and V is TRBV3-1 (or the pseudogene TRBV3-2); D is unclear. The CDR3 consists of 12 residues. The germline CDR1 and CDR2 sequences are LGHDT and YNNKEL (reference sequence). The V end lost 6 bases, the J end lost 5 bases, and 10 bases lay between the germline ends. CDR3 DNA: TGTGCCAGCAGGCGGAAGCCTTATGGCTACACCTTC. Translating it yields CASRRKPYGYTF.

CDR3: CASSRVYGYTF. As DNA, the CDR3 is TGTGCCAGCAGCCGAGTCTATGGCTACACCTTC. The rearrangement links TRBV12-3 or TRBV12-4 to TRBJ1-2, with D hard to call. V shed 6 bases and J shed 4 bases, with 6 bases lying between them. The CDR3 loop spans 11 amino acids.

The chain links TRBV11-2 to TRBJ2-7, with TRBD1 matching 9 bases. This CDR3 is 16 amino acids long. Per the germline V gene, CDR1 is SGHAT and CDR2 is FQNNGV. Unmatched junction bases numbered 6, after V lost 1 base and J lost 2 bases. The CDR3 spells CASSLGTGQGTYEQYF. In DNA, the CDR3 is TGTGCCAGCAGCTTAGGGACAGGACAGGGGACCTACGAGCAGTACTTC.

This clone was detected a few times. The V and J genes are TRBV7-2 and TRBJ1-3; 8 bases fit TRBD1. There are 16 residues in the CDR3. In germline, CDR1 is SGHTA, CDR2 FQGNSA. J lost 0 bases, V lost 5 bases, and 6 bases had no gene match. CDR3 DNA sequence: TGTGCCAGCAGCACCAGACAGGGGAGCTCTGGAAACACCATATATTTT. This encodes CASSTRQGSSGNTIYF.

The V and J genes are TRBV9 and TRBJ2-1; TRBD1 agrees at 7 bases. Per the germline V gene, CDR1 is SGDLS and CDR2 is YYNGEE. The CDR3 runs 15 residues. V was pared by 4 bases and J by 7 bases, with 11 bases of the junction left unmatched. The chain's CDR3 is CASSIRQGSGNEQFF. The DNA for the CDR3 is TGTGCCAGCAGCATAAGACAGGGTAGTGGGAATGAGCAGTTCTTC.

V and J are TRBV5-6 and TRBJ2-3, with 9 bases lining up with TRBD2. This CDR3 comprises 16 residues. The germline V gene encodes CDR1 SGHDT and CDR2 YYEEEE. The trim removed 1 base at V and 0 bases at J, leaving 3 bases unmatched. In DNA form, the CDR3 reads TGTGCCAGCAGCTTGTCAGCGGGGGGTAGCACAGATACGCAGTATTTT. This sequence encodes CASSLSAGGSTDTQYF. The whole variable domain, filled in from reference TRBV5-6 and TRBJ2-3, reads DAGVTQSPTHLIKTRGQQVTLRCSPKSGHDTVSWYQQALGQGPQFIFQYYEEEERQRGNFPDRFSGHQFPNYSSELNVNALLLGDSALYLCASSLSAGGSTDTQYFGPGTRLTVL.